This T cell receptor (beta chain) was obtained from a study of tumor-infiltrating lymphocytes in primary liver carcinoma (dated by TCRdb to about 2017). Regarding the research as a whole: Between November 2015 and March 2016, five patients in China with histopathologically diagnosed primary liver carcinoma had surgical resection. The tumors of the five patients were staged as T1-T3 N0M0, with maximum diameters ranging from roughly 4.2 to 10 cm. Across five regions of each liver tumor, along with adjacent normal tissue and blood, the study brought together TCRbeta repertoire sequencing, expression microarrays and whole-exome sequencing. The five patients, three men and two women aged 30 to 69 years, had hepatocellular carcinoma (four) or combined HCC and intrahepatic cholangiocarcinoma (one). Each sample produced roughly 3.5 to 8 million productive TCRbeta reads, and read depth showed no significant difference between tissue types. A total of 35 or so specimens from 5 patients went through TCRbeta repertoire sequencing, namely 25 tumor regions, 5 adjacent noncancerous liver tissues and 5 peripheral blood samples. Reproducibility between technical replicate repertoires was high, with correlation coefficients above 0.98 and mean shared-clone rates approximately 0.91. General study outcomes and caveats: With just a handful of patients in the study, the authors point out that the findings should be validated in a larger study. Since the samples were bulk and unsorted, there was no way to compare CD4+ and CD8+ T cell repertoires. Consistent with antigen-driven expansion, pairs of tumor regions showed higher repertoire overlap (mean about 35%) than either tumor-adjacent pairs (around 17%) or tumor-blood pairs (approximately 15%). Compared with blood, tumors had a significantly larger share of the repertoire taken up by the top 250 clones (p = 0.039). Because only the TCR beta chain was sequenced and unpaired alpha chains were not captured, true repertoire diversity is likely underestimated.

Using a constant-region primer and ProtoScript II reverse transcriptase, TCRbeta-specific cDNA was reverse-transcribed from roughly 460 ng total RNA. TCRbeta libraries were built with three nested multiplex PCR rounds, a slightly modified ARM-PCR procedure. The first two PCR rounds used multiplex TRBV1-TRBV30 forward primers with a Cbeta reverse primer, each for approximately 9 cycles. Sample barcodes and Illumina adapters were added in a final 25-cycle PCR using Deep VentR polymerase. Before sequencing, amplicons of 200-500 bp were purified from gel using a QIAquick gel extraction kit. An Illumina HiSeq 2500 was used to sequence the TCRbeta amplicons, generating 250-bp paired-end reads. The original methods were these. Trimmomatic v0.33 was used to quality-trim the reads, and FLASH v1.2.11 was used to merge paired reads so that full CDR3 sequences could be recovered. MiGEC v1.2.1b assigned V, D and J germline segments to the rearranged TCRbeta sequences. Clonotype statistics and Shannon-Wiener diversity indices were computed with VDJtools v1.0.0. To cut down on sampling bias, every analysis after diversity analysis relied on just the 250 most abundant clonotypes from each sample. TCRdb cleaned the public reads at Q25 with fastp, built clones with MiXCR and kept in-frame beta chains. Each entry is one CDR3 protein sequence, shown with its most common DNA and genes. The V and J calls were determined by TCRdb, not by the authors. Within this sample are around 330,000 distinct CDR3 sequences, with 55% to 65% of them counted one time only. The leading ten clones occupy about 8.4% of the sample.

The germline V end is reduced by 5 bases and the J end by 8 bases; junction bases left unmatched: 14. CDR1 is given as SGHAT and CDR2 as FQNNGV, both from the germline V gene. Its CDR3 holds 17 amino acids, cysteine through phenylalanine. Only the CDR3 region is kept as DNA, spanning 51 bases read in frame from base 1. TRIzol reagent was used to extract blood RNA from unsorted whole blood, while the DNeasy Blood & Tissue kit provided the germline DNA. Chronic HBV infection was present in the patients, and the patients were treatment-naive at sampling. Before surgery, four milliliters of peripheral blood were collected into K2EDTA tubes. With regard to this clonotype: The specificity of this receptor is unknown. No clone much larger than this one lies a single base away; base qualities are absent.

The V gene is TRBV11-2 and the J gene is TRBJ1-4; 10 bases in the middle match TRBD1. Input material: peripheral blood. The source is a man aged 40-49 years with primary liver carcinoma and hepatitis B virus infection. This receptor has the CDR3 CASSVSGTGAIKEKLFF. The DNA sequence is TGTGCCAGCAGCGTCTCCGGGACAGGGGCGATAAAAGAAAAACTGTTTTTT. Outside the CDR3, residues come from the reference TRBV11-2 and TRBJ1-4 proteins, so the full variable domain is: EAGVAQSPRYKIIEKRQSVAFWCNPISGHATLYWYQQILGQGPKLLIQFQNNGVVDDSQLPKDRFSAERLKGVDSTLKIQPAKLEDSAVYLCASSVSGTGAIKEKLFFGSGTQLSVL.